This TCR beta chain derives from a study of blood T cell repertoires in COVID-19 (dated by TCRdb to 2018 to 2021). Study-level background: Collaborator samples came from the United States, Italy and Spain and covered acute and convalescent phases of COVID-19. Subjects who had been exposed to COVID-19, were actively infected with it, or had recovered from it provided the deeply sampled blood TCRbeta repertoires that made up the dataset. Where HLA class I and class II types were available, the types were taken from metadata supplied by the sample provider, not from assay-based typing. The prospective study material was composed of cDNA or gDNA derived from T cells, B-cell-depleted T cells, or PBMCs. The sample metadata nearly always contained a de-identified subject ID, COVID-19 status, age in years and sex. Samples came from the ongoing ImmuneRACE study (first 160 participants) plus 1,254 subjects from 6 global collaborators. A freely available public database, intended as a resource for researchers studying the immune response to SARS-CoV-2, is where the repertoires were released.

Comments on this clone: It lacks a known antigen. Within one base of it there is no much larger clone, and no base qualities were kept.

Study-wide conclusions, independent of this receptor: The amount of clinical and demographic metadata varied by source and participant and was provided uncurated.

TCRbeta CDR3 regions were amplified from genomic DNA using the immunoSEQ Assay, a bias-controlled multiplex PCR. In the paper's pipeline: The number of nucleated cells in each sample was estimated from the amplification of reference gene primers within the assay. Sequence reads were collapsed and filtered to measure the absolute abundance of every unique TCRbeta CDR3 rearrangement. For each sample, productive Simpson clonality was calculated as the square root of Simpson's diversity index over productive rearrangements. TCRdb's version of the immuneACCESS table is confined to in-frame rearrangements and falls short of the full clone set. An unresolved V gene accounts for under half of the shortfall where checked; the remainder is of unknown origin. V and J calls plus clone size are reproduced from that table; the DNA served to infer D and trimming. The sample table shows a few hundred thousand clones, and around 89% are seen once. About 1% of the sample goes to the ten largest clones.

The CDR3 has 14 amino acids, counting the end cysteine and phenylalanine. Only the CDR3 DNA stays, 42 bases, in frame from base 1. CDR1 and CDR2, per the germline V gene, are MNHEY and SVGAGI. At the junction V is shortened by 6 bases and J by 5 bases; bases outside the gene matches: 7. Participants in the prospective study were aged roughly 18 to 90 years, lived in over 20 United States geographic areas, and enrolled through a virtual design. In the prospective study, cohorts were assigned on the basis of participant-reported clinical history obtained from a screening survey and a study questionnaire. Recovered participants in ImmuneRACE Cohort 3 were defined by two consecutive negative NP/OP PCR tests, clearance by a healthcare professional, or resolution of symptoms. In the prospective study, mobile phlebotomists collected whole blood, serum and a nasopharyngeal or oropharyngeal swab from each participant. Additional blood draws and questionnaires over an approximately two-month period could optionally be provided by prospective study participants. Before DNA extraction, blood samples from the prospective study were shipped at room temperature or frozen.

The TCR comes from a young man who had recovered from COVID-19. The V and J segments used are TRBV6-5 and TRBJ1-1; 9 nucleotides in the junction match TRBD1. The sample consisted of PBMCs or T cells enriched from blood (not recorded which). The CDR3 in this case is CASRGQGVGTEAFF. The DNA is TGTGCCAGCAGGGGACAGGGAGTCGGGACTGAAGCTTTCTTT.